Below are 15 T cell receptor beta chains sequenced from a single sample in a study of cytomegalovirus exposure and HLA in healthy donors. Primers: 60 Vbeta forward and 13 Jbeta reverse. Profiled with immunoSEQ multiplex PCR; TCRdb holds only in-frame clones, not every one. Of around 200,000 clones listed, roughly 80% are singletons. Sequencing was carried out using PBMCs. Every receptor here comes from a man aged 50-59 years in good health and CMV-seronegative.

The chain employs TRBV7-2 and TRBJ2-1; D possibly corresponds to TRBD2 (6 bases). The CDR3 extends over 15 amino acids. The V end was cut by 1 base, the J end by 5 bases, with 12 bases between. Looked up from germline, CDR1 is SGHTA and CDR2 is FQGNSA. CDR3 residues: CASSLEARGNNEQFF. In DNA form, the CDR3 reads TGTGCCAGCAGCTTAGAGGCGCGGGGAAACAATGAGCAGTTCTTC.

The V gene is TRBV5-1, the J gene TRBJ2-5; 9 bases map to TRBD2. The V segment lost 4 bases and the J segment 4 bases; nucleotides outside the gene matches: 14. The germline gives CDR1 SGHRS, CDR2 YFSETQ. The CDR3 loop spans 17 amino acids. CDR3 loop: CASSPRGGGRAGETQYF. The CDR3 nucleotides read TGCGCCAGCAGCCCTAGGGGGGGCGGGAGGGCCGGAGAGACCCAGTACTTC.

The chain recombines TRBV5-1 with TRBJ2-7; 7 bases line up with TRBD1. The CDR3 runs to 15 residues. CDR1 is SGHRS, CDR2 YFSETQ, per germline. V dropped 4 bases and J dropped 5; count of bases not matched to a gene: 12. In nucleotides, the CDR3 is TGCGCCAGCAGCACCCTTCTACAGGGGACGAACGAGCAGTACTTC. It codes for CASSTLLQGTNEQYF.

As concerns this clone: Its ends do not fully match the called genes, so a read error is possible. V usage is TRBV7-9 and J usage is TRBJ2-5, with D tentatively TRBD1 (5 bases). Germline V gene lookup returns CDR1 SEHNR and CDR2 FQNEAQ (reference sequence). The CDR3 totals 15 residues. The CDR3 nucleotides are TGTTCCAGCAGCTTAACCGGACAAATCCAAGAGACCCAGTACTTC. It encodes CSSSLTGQIQETQYF. Drawing the rest from reference TRBV7-9 and TRBJ2-5, the complete variable domain is DTGVSQNPRHKITKRGQNVTFRCDPISEHNRLYWYRQTLGQGPEFLTYFQNEAQLEKSRLLSDRFSAERPKGSFSTLEIQRTEQGDSAMYLCSSSLTGQIQETQYFGPGTRLLVL.

As regards this clone: A junction boundary mismatches the germline segment, possibly from a read error. The chain couples TRBV7-9 to TRBJ2-7; D might be TRBD1 (6 bases). Germline CDR1 is SEHNR and CDR2 is FQNEAQ (reference sequence). The CDR3 has 12 amino acids. CDR3 nucleotide sequence: TGTTCCAGCAGCCAGGAGAGGGGGGAGCAGTACTTC. This translates into CSSSQERGEQYF.

This clone appeared a single time. The junction differs from germline at one of its ends, possibly a read error. In the same sample, other DNA sequences code for this CDR3. The V and J genes are TRBV25-1 and TRBJ1-2; D possibly corresponds to TRBD1 (6 bases). The CDR3 has 18 residues. CDR1 is MGHDK and CDR2 is SYGVNS in the germline V gene. CDR3 nucleotide sequence: TGTGCCAGCAGTGAATGGCGGGCAGGGGCACACCAAAACTATGGCTACACCTTT. Its translation is CASSEWRAGAHQNYGYTF.

This rearrangement joins TRBV11-3 to TRBJ2-3, with D possibly matching TRBD2 (5 bases). The CDR3 is made up of 14 amino acids. Trimming took 2 bases from V and 6 from J, leaving 12 bases between them. The germline V gene has CDR1 SGHNT and CDR2 YENEEA. DNA of the CDR3: TGTGCCAGCAGCTTAAGTTCGGTAGCGGATACGCAGTATTTT. The encoded protein is CASSLSSVADTQYF.

DNA of the CDR3: TGTGCCAGCAGTTACTCGGCGGTCTCCTACGAGCAGTACTTC. Its translation is CASSYSAVSYEQYF. J is TRBJ2-7 and V is TRBV6-6; the D is unclear. The CDR3 extends over 14 amino acids. Germline CDR1 and CDR2: MNHNY and SVGAGI (reference sequence). V was shortened by 0 bases and J by 0 bases, with 6 bases between the two germline ends.

The genes are TRBV19 and TRBJ2-1, with 10 bases that match TRBD2. Germline V gene sequence: CDR1 LNHDA, CDR2 SQIVND (reference sequence). This CDR3 region has 16 residues. V dropped 1 base and J dropped 8; count of bases not matched to a gene: 8. The CDR3 here is CASSIVGAGGLHEQFF. The CDR3 DNA follows: TGTGCCAGTAGTATAGTAGGAGCGGGGGGGCTCCATGAGCAGTTCTTC.

The chain has TRBV13 and TRBJ1-4; weak D call: TRBD1 (5 bases). Germline-derived CDR1 and CDR2 are PRHDT and FYEKMQ (reference sequence). This CDR3 contains 15 residues. V was pared by 2 bases and J by 7 bases, with 14 bases between. Here the CDR3 DNA reads TGTGCCAGCAGCTTAAGTTGGGGAAGGGGTGAAAAACTGTTTTTT. This translates into CASSLSWGRGEKLFF.

J is TRBJ1-5 and V is TRBV19, with a weak D call TRBD1 (5 bases). Germline V gene sequence: CDR1 LNHDA, CDR2 SQIVND (reference sequence). This CDR3 spans 17 amino acids. V lost 9 bases and J 3 bases, leaving 24 bases between the germline ends. For the CDR3, the DNA is TGTGCCAGCGGCATCGCTCCCTGGCGGACACCCAATCAGCCCCAGCATTTT. It codes for CASGIAPWRTPNQPQHF.

This clone was seen a handful of times. This chain connects TRBV10-3 to TRBJ2-5; possible D gene TRBD1, 5 bases. The CDR3 covers 14 residues. CDR1 is ENHRY, CDR2 SYGVKD, per germline. V gave up 6 bases and J gave up 1 base, with 12 bases separating them. Here the CDR3 reads CAIRETAAQETQYF. CDR3 DNA sequence: TGTGCCATCAGGGAGACAGCAGCCCAAGAGACCCAGTACTTC.

This clone has only one observation. This CDR3 reads CASSPRDRGRRAFF. As DNA, the CDR3 is TGTGCCAGTAGCCCCCGGGACAGGGGCCGACGGGCTTTCTTT. The chain joins TRBV19 to TRBJ1-1; 10 bases are shared with TRBD1. Trimming removed 6 bases from V and 11 bases from J; junction bases left unmatched: 12. The V gene's germline CDR1 is LNHDA and CDR2 SQIVND (reference sequence). The CDR3 has 14 amino acids.

The chain links TRBV6-5 to TRBJ1-2, with 12 bases aligning to TRBD1. The V segment lost 10 bases and the J segment 8 bases; nucleotides outside the gene matches: 11. CDR1 and CDR2 (germline): MNHEY, SVGAGI. The CDR3 contains 14 residues. CDR3 DNA sequence: TGTGCCACCCAACCGGGACAGGGGGCGTTGGGCTACACCTTC. Amino acid sequence: CATQPGQGALGYTF.

V and J are TRBV7-9 and TRBJ1-4; unclear D gene. Germline CDR1 is SEHNR and CDR2 is FQNEAQ (reference sequence). Deletions cut 4 bases from V and 10 bases from J, with 19 bases between. This CDR3 region has 15 residues. The CDR3 sequence: CASSSQEGALGKLFF. The CDR3 DNA reads TGTGCCAGCAGCTCCCAGGAGGGTGCCCTCGGAAAACTGTTTTTT.